These 9 T cell receptor beta chains share one sample of origin, sequenced in a study of control samples from healthy donors and cancer patients. TCRdb's table, derived via immunoSEQ multiplex PCR, lists solely in-frame clones and lacks some. The top ten clones hold approximately 19% of a sample with 90,000 or so clones, around four fifths of them seen once. Sequenced material: blood. The receptor source for this set is a man aged 25-45 years in good health.

V is TRBV10-3 and J is TRBJ2-3; D perhaps matches TRBD2 (7 bases). This CDR3 spans 18 amino acids. V shed 0 bases and J shed 4 bases, with 20 bases lying between them. The germline V gene encodes CDR1 ENHRY and CDR2 SYGVKD. The CDR3 protein is CAISESTLAGARADTQYF. The CDR3, as DNA: TGTGCCATCAGTGAGTCGACCCTGGCGGGGGCCCGAGCAGATACGCAGTATTTT.

This clone was observed a few times. J is TRBJ2-7 and V is TRBV6-6, with D tentatively TRBD1 or TRBD2 (5 bases each). The V end lost 6 bases, the J end lost 12 bases, and 18 bases lay between the germline ends. Per germline, CDR1 MNHNY and CDR2 SVGAGI (reference sequence). The CDR3 contains 12 residues. In DNA form, the CDR3 reads TGTGCCAGCAGCAACCTACGGTCCGGGGCGTACTTC. Translation gives CASSNLRSGAYF.

This chain connects TRBV11-3 to TRBJ1-5; tentative D call: TRBD1 (5 bases). The CDR3 has 17 residues. Trimming cost V 5 bases and J 0 bases, with 17 bases left between them. The V gene's germline CDR1 is SGHNT and CDR2 YENEEA. Here the CDR3 reads CASSPSFAGISNQPQHF. The DNA for the CDR3 is TGTGCCAGCAGCCCAAGTTTCGCAGGGATTAGCAATCAGCCCCAGCATTTT. The full variable domain, completed using reference TRBV11-3 and TRBJ1-5, is EAGVVQSPRYKIIEKKQPVAFWCNPISGHNTLYWYLQNLGQGPELLIRYENEEAVDDSQLPKDRFSAERLKGVDSTLKIQPAELGDSAVYLCASSPSFAGISNQPQHFGDGTRLSIL.

V and J are TRBV7-9 and TRBJ1-2; D not certain. The CDR3 consists of 12 residues. V shed 5 bases and J shed 8 bases, with 12 bases lying between them. The germline V gene encodes CDR1 SEHNR and CDR2 FQNEAQ (reference sequence). DNA of the CDR3: TGTGCCAGCAGCGCTAACGGTCGCGGCTACACCTTC. Amino acids: CASSANGRGYTF.

The V and J genes are TRBV30 and TRBJ2-4; 10 nucleotides agree with TRBD1. Looked up from germline, CDR1 is GTSNPN and CDR2 is SVGIG (reference sequence). V lost 5 bases and J lost 9; bases outside the gene matches: 10. This CDR3 region has 14 residues. Written as DNA, the CDR3 is TGTGCCTGGCGAGGGGGACAGGGGTTCAGCATTCAGTACTTC. It translates to CAWRGGQGFSIQYF.

The J gene is TRBJ1-4, the V gene TRBV2, with 9 positions matching TRBD1. Per germline, CDR1 SNHLY and CDR2 FYNNEI. The CDR3 has 13 amino acids. V lost 6 bases and J lost 6; bases outside the gene matches: 2. CDR3 nucleotide sequence: TGTGCCAGCAGGAGGACAGGGGATGAAAAACTGTTTTTT. Amino acids: CASRRTGDEKLFF.

CDR3 DNA: TGCAGTGCTGAGGACTTCACTGGCTACACCTTC. It encodes CSAEDFTGYTF. The genes are TRBV20-1 and TRBJ1-2, with D uncertain. The V gene's germline CDR1 is DFQATT and CDR2 SNEGSKA (reference sequence). The V end was cut by 5 bases, the J end by 7 bases, with 11 bases between. The CDR3 covers 11 residues.

The chain couples TRBV28 to TRBJ1-1, with D unresolved. Germline V gene data show CDR1 as MDHEN and CDR2 as SYDVKM. The CDR3 runs to 15 residues. V lost 0 bases and J 1 base, leaving 9 bases between the germline ends. The CDR3 protein is CASSLWIKKNTEAFF. CDR3 DNA sequence: TGTGCCAGCAGTTTATGGATTAAGAAGAACACTGAAGCTTTCTTT.

The V gene is TRBV19, the J gene TRBJ2-7; D call uncertain. The germline CDR1 and CDR2 sequences are LNHDA and SQIVND (reference sequence). V lost 1 base and J 2 bases, leaving 9 bases between the germline ends. This CDR3 is 14 amino acids long. CDR3 coding DNA: TGTGCCAGTAGTATAGGTGGATCGCCCTACGAGCAGTACTTC. Protein: CASSIGGSPYEQYF.